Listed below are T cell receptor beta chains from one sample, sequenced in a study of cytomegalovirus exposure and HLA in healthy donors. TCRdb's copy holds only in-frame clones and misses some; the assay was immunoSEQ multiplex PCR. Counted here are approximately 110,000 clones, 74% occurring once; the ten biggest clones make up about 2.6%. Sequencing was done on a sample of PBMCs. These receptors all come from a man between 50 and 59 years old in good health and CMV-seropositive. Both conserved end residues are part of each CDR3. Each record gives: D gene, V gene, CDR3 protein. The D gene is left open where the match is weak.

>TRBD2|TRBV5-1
CASRYLSGSSYEQYF
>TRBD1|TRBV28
CASSPQGAVRSGANVLTF
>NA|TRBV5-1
CASSRGGDSTEAFF
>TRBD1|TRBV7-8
CASSLATGAEQYF
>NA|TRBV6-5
CASSYSFSRADTQYF
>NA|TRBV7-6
CASSLGDGGIGPQHF
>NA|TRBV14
CASSPGWGQGENYGYTF
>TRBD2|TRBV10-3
CAIRTSQHGELFF
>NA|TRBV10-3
CAIRLNPTMNTEAFF
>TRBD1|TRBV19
CASSSQGENTEAFF
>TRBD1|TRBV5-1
CASSPDRGYGEQYF
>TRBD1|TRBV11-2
CASSPGRGDRGHTEAFF
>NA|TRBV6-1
CASSEGAAFHSPLHF
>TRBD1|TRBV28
CASTIGQGAMEDQPQHF
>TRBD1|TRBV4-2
CASSQQYTPGQTYEQYF
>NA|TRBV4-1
CASSLGTLGGEKLFF
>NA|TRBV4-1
CASSRAYRDFFYNEQFF
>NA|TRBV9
CASSPWASQETQYF
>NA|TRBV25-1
CASRPATNEKLFF
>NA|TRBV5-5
CASSLGRDTQYF
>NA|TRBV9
CASSVSGSFTDTQYF
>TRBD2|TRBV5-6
CASSAGLAGGVNYNEQFF
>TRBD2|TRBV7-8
CASSPLGGRALNEQFF
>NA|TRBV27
CASSPLGGSEQFF
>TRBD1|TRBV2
CAIQRQGTYEQYF
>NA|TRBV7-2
CASSLGFAGELFF
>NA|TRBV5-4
CASRGRGTEAFF
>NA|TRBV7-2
CASSWGRGREQYF
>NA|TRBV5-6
CASSPAWGEYVYTF
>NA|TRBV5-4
CASSPDGSSYNEQFF
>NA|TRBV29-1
CSVDVGGTGNTIYF
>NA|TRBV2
CASSLGGSGNTIYF
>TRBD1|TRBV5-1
CASKGQGASGANGLTF
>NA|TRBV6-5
CASSYVTGYGYTF
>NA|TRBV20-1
CSARDSHEQFF
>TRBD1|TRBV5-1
CASSLETGTNEKLFF
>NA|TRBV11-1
CASSRKQGRNTEAFF
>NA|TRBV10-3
CAISESGGATANVLTF
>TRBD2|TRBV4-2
CASSQPAGGRTDTQYF
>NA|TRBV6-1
CASSDPRVRGQPQHF
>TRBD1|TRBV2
CASSGGQGSNSPLHF
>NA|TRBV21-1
CASSKGERALTNTGELFF
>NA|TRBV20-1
CSATRGSGYTF
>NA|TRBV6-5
CASSYYVGSTEAFF
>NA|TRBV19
CASSIRELPPTDTQYF
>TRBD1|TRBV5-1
CASSELRTGGWDGYTF
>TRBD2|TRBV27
CASSPGGAKKYF
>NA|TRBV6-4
CASIRTWRGRISGNTIYF
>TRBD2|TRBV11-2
CASSLTQREGQEQYF
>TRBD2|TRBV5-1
CASSWPLGRETDTQYF